This T cell receptor (beta chain) came from a study of blood T cell repertoires in COVID-19. Study background: The samples span acute and convalescent COVID-19 from the United States, Italy and Spain. T cells, B-cell-depleted T cells, or PBMCs provided the cDNA or gDNA that served as material.

Deletions cut 8 bases from V and 6 bases from J, with 21 bases between. Germline loops: CDR1 MDHEN, CDR2 SYDVKM. The CDR3 loop spans 15 amino acids. Authors' analysis steps: Reference gene primers were amplified, and this amplification served to estimate nucleated cell counts. Sequencing was performed with immunoSEQ multiplex PCR; in TCRdb, only in-frame clones are kept and a portion is missing. V and J calls and clone size come straight from that table; D and trimming were deduced from the DNA. In the table there are tens of thousands of clones, roughly 90% of which are singletons. V and J are TRBV28 and TRBJ2-3, with a tentative D call TRBD2 (6 bases). Sample: peripheral blood. The sequence derives from a human donor in a cohort sampled during active COVID-19. CDR3 residues: CASGLPVAESDTQYF. The CDR3 DNA follows: TGTGCCAGCGGCCTCCCCGTAGCGGAGTCGGATACGCAGTATTTT.